This T cell receptor (beta chain) was captured by sequencing in a study of T cell repertoires in cytomegalovirus infection (dated by TCRdb to about 2019). Study-wide context: Alongside well-studied HLA-B-restricted epitopes, the peptide stimulations were aimed at recently identified HLA-C-restricted CMV epitopes, whose presentation resists viral immunomodulation. Donor HLA type was relevant to the analysis, as public TCR beta signatures indicated carriage of CMV infection together with the matching HLA type.

In the case of this clonotype: Its antigen specificity is not known. The input lacks base qualities; no much larger clone sits a single base away.

The intended sense of this specimen's treatment or condition label: in vitro stimulation with specific CMV peptide epitopes to enrich CMV-specific T cells. General conclusions and limits of the study: The ex vivo response was dominated by HLA-C-restricted CMV-specific TCR beta clonotypes, which also provided the single most frequent clonotype in two of eight donors. In both this cohort and an independent roughly 330-donor cohort, the cumulative frequency of public TCR beta family members distinguished carriers of CMV infection plus the relevant HLA type.

The instrument given in TCRdb is Illumina HiSeq 1500. TCRdb applied fastp at Q25 and MiXCR to the public reads, then kept only in-frame beta chains. Merged by CDR3 protein, the rows form single entries marked with the most common genes and DNA. The sample table shows roughly 990,000 distinct CDR3 sequences, and roughly 30% are seen once. Jointly, the top ten make up more than 13% of the sample. This receptor was obtained from a human donor in good health (CMV status not recorded). Some clones in this sample may be carry-over from other donors' samples. This specimen consisted of cultured CD8+ T cells from PBMCs, obtained from culture after CMV antigen stimulation.

The DNA reads TGTGCCACCAGTGACCCACATACGCAGTATTTT. Its coded protein is CATSDPHTQYF. The chain is made from TRBV24-1 and TRBJ2-3, with the identity of the D gene unclear. Between the V and J ends, shortened by 4 bases and 7 bases respectively, the junction contains 5 bases. CDR1 and CDR2 (KGHDR, SFDVKD) derive from the germline V gene. The CDR3 contains 11 residues, cysteine and phenylalanine counted. The kept DNA is CDR3 alone, 33 bases in frame from the first base.